Each of the 27 T cell receptor beta chains below was sequenced from the same sample in a study of blood T cell repertoires in COVID-19. The assay was immunoSEQ multiplex PCR, and TCRdb's table has in-frame clones only and misses some. The sample lists tens of thousands of clones; approximately 85% were seen once. Sequencing was done on a sample of peripheral blood. The receptors were sampled from a woman between 70 and 85 years old in a cohort sampled during active COVID-19.

This clone was observed a handful of times. J is TRBJ2-7 and V is TRBV6-6; D not certain. Trimming removed 2 bases from V and 1 base from J, with 6 bases in between. The CDR3 covers 13 residues. Germline CDR1 reads MNHNY; CDR2 reads SVGAGI (reference sequence). The CDR3, as DNA: TGTGCCAGCAGTTACCCCGAGTCCTACGAGCAGTACTTC. Translation: CASSYPESYEQYF.

In this sample, this clone turned up once. This chain joins TRBV10-3 and TRBJ1-5; D perhaps matches TRBD1 (5 bases). This CDR3 is built from 14 residues. Germline loops: CDR1 ENHRY, CDR2 SYGVKD. Trimming stripped 0 bases from V and 8 bases from J, with 11 bases between. CDR3 protein: CAISESAGREPQHF. Written as DNA, the CDR3 is TGTGCCATCAGTGAGTCAGCAGGGCGAGAGCCCCAGCATTTT.

V is TRBV27 and J is TRBJ2-7; possible D gene TRBD2, 7 bases. V dropped 5 bases and J dropped 2 bases, with 13 bases sitting between them. The CDR3 is 14 residues long. Germline CDR1 MNHEY, CDR2 SMNVEV (reference sequence). The DNA of the CDR3 is TGTGCCAGCAGTCCTTGGGGGGGGCCCTACGAGCAGTACTTC. As protein: CASSPWGGPYEQYF.

The genes are TRBV19 and TRBJ2-1; 10 positions agree with TRBD2. The CDR3 spans 14 residues. V trimming: 5 bases; J trimming: 7 bases; junction bases outside the gene matches: 5. Germline V lookup: CDR1 LNHDA, CDR2 SQIVND (reference sequence). CDR3 sequence reads: CASSWSSGSNEQFF. The CDR3 DNA follows: TGTGCCAGTAGTTGGTCTAGCGGGAGTAATGAGCAGTTCTTC.

The chain uses TRBV2 and TRBJ1-1; possibly TRBD1 for D (5 bases). Germline loops: CDR1 SNHLY, CDR2 FYNNEI. With 7 bases removed from V and 0 bases from J, the gap between germline ends came to 12 bases. The CDR3 is 14 amino acids. The CDR3 region is CASKTELMNTEAFF. In DNA, the CDR3 is TGTGCCAGCAAGACAGAGCTCATGAACACTGAAGCTTTCTTT.

This clone was seen a single time. V gene TRBV28 combines with J gene TRBJ1-5; 7 bases are shared with TRBD1. The CDR3 runs to 15 residues. CDR1 is MDHEN and CDR2 is SYDVKM in the germline V gene. With V trimmed by 4 bases and J by 4 bases, 7 bases remained unmatched. Here the CDR3 reads CASSSDGTVNQPQHF. DNA of the CDR3: TGTGCCAGCAGTTCTGACGGGACAGTTAATCAGCCCCAGCATTTT.

The gene calls are TRBV19 and TRBJ2-3, with TRBD2 as a possible D gene (6 bases). This CDR3 has 19 amino acids. Deletions cut 5 bases from V and 2 bases from J, with 26 bases between. Germline CDR1 LNHDA, CDR2 SQIVND (reference sequence). The CDR3 reads CASSSGSSGKPWNTDTQYF. The CDR3 region has the DNA TGTGCCAGTAGTTCCGGGAGTAGCGGCAAACCTTGGAACACAGATACGCAGTATTTT.

This chain links TRBV5-4 with TRBJ2-1; a possible D gene is TRBD2 (5 bases). V was clipped by 2 bases and J by 3 bases, with 15 bases between them. CDR3 length equals 16 residues. The V gene's germline CDR1 is SGHNT and CDR2 YYREEE (reference sequence). The CDR3 is CASSLWGMAGYNEQFF. The CDR3 DNA reads TGTGCCAGCAGCTTATGGGGAATGGCGGGCTACAATGAGCAGTTCTTC. The full variable domain, rest sourced from reference TRBV5-4 and TRBJ2-1, is ETGVTQSPTHLIKTRGQQVTLRCSSQSGHNTVSWYQQALGQGPQFIFQYYREEENGRGNFPPRFSGLQFPNYSSELNVNALELDDSALYLCASSLWGMAGYNEQFFGPGTRLTVL.

This chain links TRBV28 with TRBJ2-1, with 11 bases identical to TRBD2. The CDR3 extends over 18 amino acids. Per the germline V gene, CDR1 is MDHEN and CDR2 is SYDVKM. The V and J ends lost 6 bases and 0 bases, in that order; junction bases with no gene match: 10. The CDR3 loop is CASSPRPGLAVSYNEQFF. The CDR3 DNA reads TGTGCCAGCAGCCCTCGACCGGGACTAGCGGTCTCCTACAATGAGCAGTTCTTC.

The rearrangement links TRBV6-5 to TRBJ1-2, with D possibly TRBD1 on 5 matching bases. The CDR3 consists of 12 residues. Trimming shortened V by 4 bases and J by 8 bases, and 11 bases separated the two germline ends. The germline CDR1 and CDR2 sequences are MNHEY and SVGAGI. The CDR3 loop reads CASSFGGEGYTF. CDR3 coding DNA: TGTGCCAGCAGTTTTGGGGGGGAGGGCTACACCTTC.

This clone occurred once. V is TRBV5-5 and J is TRBJ1-5, with D maybe TRBD1 (6 bases). Trimming took 0 bases from V and 8 from J, leaving 18 bases between them. The CDR3 covers 16 residues. The germline V gene encodes CDR1 SGHKS and CDR2 YYEKEE (reference sequence). The CDR3 DNA reads as TGTGCCAGCAGCTTGGGTCCAGGGGAGCCGAAGGAGCCCCAGCATTTT. It yields the protein CASSLGPGEPKEPQHF.

The V call is TRBV5-1, the J call TRBJ2-3, with D possibly TRBD2 on 6 matching bases. The V gene lost 2 bases and the J gene lost 5 bases, with 12 bases spanning the gap. This CDR3 contains 14 residues. The germline gives CDR1 SGHRS, CDR2 YFSETQ. CDR3 in amino acids: CASSFFRERDTQYF. The CDR3 DNA follows: TGCGCCAGCAGCTTCTTTCGGGAGAGAGATACGCAGTATTTT.

The chain uses TRBV7-9 and TRBJ1-1; D unclear. Germline assignment: CDR1 SEHNR and CDR2 FQNEAQ (reference sequence). V lost 2 bases and J 0 bases, leaving 7 bases between the germline ends. The CDR3 spans 14 residues. The CDR3 DNA is TGTGCCAGCAGCTTAAACACCGTGAACACTGAAGCTTTCTTT. It codes for CASSLNTVNTEAFF.

This rearrangement joins TRBV6-6 to TRBJ1-1, with TRBD1 matching over 7 bases. CDR3 length equals 14 residues. Germline CDR1 reads MNHNY; CDR2 reads SVGAGI (reference sequence). J lost 0 bases, V lost 7 bases, and 5 bases had no gene match. In DNA form, the CDR3 reads TGTGCCAGCAACTTGGGACAGATGAACACTGAAGCTTTCTTT. It is translated as CASNLGQMNTEAFF.

The V gene is TRBV6-5, the J gene TRBJ2-7; D is unclear. Deletions cut 3 bases from V and 5 bases from J, with 11 bases between. Germline V gene data show CDR1 as MNHEY and CDR2 as SVGAGI. The CDR3 length is 13 residues. The DNA of the CDR3 is TGTGCCAGCAGTTATGAGAGGTCCCACGAGCAGTACTTC. This gives the protein CASSYERSHEQYF.

J is TRBJ2-1 and V is TRBV12-5; 10 bases align to TRBD2. CDR1 and CDR2 from the germline V gene are LGHNT and FRNRAP. The J segment lost 7 bases and the V segment lost 1 base, leaving 4 bases of the junction unmatched. This CDR3 has 15 residues. CDR3 amino acids: CASGLGLAGDNEQFF. The CDR3 DNA is TGTGCTAGTGGTTTGGGTCTAGCGGGAGATAATGAGCAGTTCTTC.

This chain uses TRBV6-5 with TRBJ2-1; TRBD2 matches 10 bases. The CDR3 runs to 14 residues. The V segment lost 6 bases and the J segment 9 bases; nucleotides outside the gene matches: 8. Germline V gene lookup returns CDR1 MNHEY and CDR2 SVGAGI. The CDR3: CASRPTSGLLEQFF. CDR3 DNA: TGTGCCAGCAGACCGACTAGCGGGTTACTTGAGCAGTTCTTC.

The V call is TRBV5-1, the J call TRBJ2-3; a possible D gene is TRBD2 (6 bases). Germline assignment: CDR1 SGHRS and CDR2 YFSETQ. CDR3 length equals 14 residues. The V gene lost 1 base and the J gene lost 4 bases, with 10 bases spanning the gap. This CDR3 is CASSLSGEPDTQYF. Written as DNA, the CDR3 is TGCGCCAGCAGCTTGTCGGGGGAACCAGATACGCAGTATTTT.

This clone was counted once. In DNA, the CDR3 is TGTGCCAGCAGCGTGCGGGGGGCCTCCTACGAGCAGTACTTC. Its translation: CASSVRGASYEQYF. The chain has TRBV3-1 (or the pseudogene TRBV3-2) and TRBJ2-7, with 8 bases identical to TRBD2. The trim removed 5 bases at V and 0 bases at J, leaving 3 bases unmatched. The CDR3 totals 14 residues. Germline-derived CDR1 and CDR2 are LGHDT and YNNKEL (reference sequence).

This chain uses TRBV15 with TRBJ2-5; TRBD1 agrees at 9 bases. V trimming: 0 bases; J trimming: 4 bases; junction bases outside the gene matches: 3. This CDR3 has 15 residues. In germline, CDR1 is LNHNV, CDR2 YYDKDF (reference sequence). The CDR3 nucleotides are TGTGCCACCAGCAGAGATCCGGACAGGGGAGAGACCCAGTACTTC. Translated, it gives CATSRDPDRGETQYF.

This clone has only a few counts. V is TRBV10-2 and J is TRBJ2-2; tentatively, D is TRBD2 (6 bases). The germline V and J ends were trimmed by 11 bases and 3 bases, with 16 bases remaining between them. The CDR3 covers 14 residues. In germline, CDR1 is WSHSY, CDR2 SAAADI. CDR3 DNA: TGCGCCGCCGGCTCTTCGGGGGACACCGGGGAGCTGTTTTTT. This translates into CAAGSSGDTGELFF.

This chain connects TRBV6-5 to TRBJ2-3; 7 nucleotides match TRBD1. V shed 5 bases and J 5 bases; nucleotides not matched to a gene: 7. Germline loops: CDR1 MNHEY, CDR2 SVGAGI. This CDR3 is 14 amino acids long. The CDR3 spells CASSLGQEQDTQYF. The CDR3, as DNA: TGTGCCAGCAGTCTAGGACAGGAACAAGATACGCAGTATTTT.

The V gene is TRBV5-4, the J gene TRBJ2-7, with TRBD1 identical over 8 bases. The V gene end was trimmed by 3 bases and the J gene end by 3 bases; junction bases not matched to a gene: 11. The germline V gene has CDR1 SGHNT and CDR2 YYREEE (reference sequence). The CDR3 runs 16 residues. CDR3 in amino acids: CASSSRTGLALYEQYF. The CDR3, as DNA: TGTGCCAGCAGCTCAAGGACAGGGCTAGCCCTCTACGAGCAGTACTTC. The full variable domain, its missing parts supplied by reference TRBV5-4 and TRBJ2-7, is ETGVTQSPTHLIKTRGQQVTLRCSSQSGHNTVSWYQQALGQGPQFIFQYYREEENGRGNFPPRFSGLQFPNYSSELNVNALELDDSALYLCASSSRTGLALYEQYFGPGTRLTVT.

The CDR3 sequence is CASSEVQTRGKAFF. CDR3 DNA sequence: TGTGCCAGCAGTGAAGTTCAGACCAGGGGAAAAGCTTTCTTT. V and J are TRBV6-1 and TRBJ1-1; D is possibly TRBD1 (6 bases). The CDR3 spans 14 residues. V lost 1 base to trimming and J lost 9 bases, with 15 bases between them. Germline V gives CDR1 MNHNS, CDR2 SASEGT.

The count of this clone is one. The CDR3 region is CASSKSTGEEGEQYF. In DNA, the CDR3 is TGTGCCAGCAGCAAATCGACAGGGGAAGAGGGCGAGCAGTACTTC. V gene TRBV7-6 combines with J gene TRBJ2-7; 8 nucleotides align to TRBD1. The ends lost 5 bases at V and 6 bases at J; junction bases unmatched: 12. CDR3 size: 15 residues. Germline V lookup: CDR1 SGHVS, CDR2 FNYEAQ.

The chain carries TRBV19 and TRBJ1-2; 9 bases are a match to TRBD1. V was pared by 6 bases and J by 1 base, with 3 bases of the junction left unmatched. The CDR3 consists of 14 residues. CDR1 LNHDA and CDR2 SQIVND come from the germline V gene (reference sequence). The CDR3 DNA is TGTGCCAGTAGGCCGGGACAGGGTAACTATGGCTACACCTTC. Amino acids: CASRPGQGNYGYTF. The full variable domain, rest sourced from reference TRBV19 and TRBJ1-2, is DGGITQSPKYLFRKEGQNVTLSCEQNLNHDAMYWYRQDPGQGLRLIYYSQIVNDFQKGDIAEGYSVSREKKESFPLTVTSAQKNPTAFYLCASRPGQGNYGYTFGSGTRLTVV.

The V call is TRBV5-1, the J call TRBJ1-2, with unresolved D. Germline-derived CDR1 and CDR2 are SGHRS and YFSETQ. The germline V and J ends were trimmed by 0 bases and 5 bases, with 11 bases remaining between them. The CDR3 is 14 residues long. The CDR3 nucleotides are TGCGCCAGCAGCTTGGAGGCAGGTATTTATGGCTACACCTTC. Its protein is CASSLEAGIYGYTF.